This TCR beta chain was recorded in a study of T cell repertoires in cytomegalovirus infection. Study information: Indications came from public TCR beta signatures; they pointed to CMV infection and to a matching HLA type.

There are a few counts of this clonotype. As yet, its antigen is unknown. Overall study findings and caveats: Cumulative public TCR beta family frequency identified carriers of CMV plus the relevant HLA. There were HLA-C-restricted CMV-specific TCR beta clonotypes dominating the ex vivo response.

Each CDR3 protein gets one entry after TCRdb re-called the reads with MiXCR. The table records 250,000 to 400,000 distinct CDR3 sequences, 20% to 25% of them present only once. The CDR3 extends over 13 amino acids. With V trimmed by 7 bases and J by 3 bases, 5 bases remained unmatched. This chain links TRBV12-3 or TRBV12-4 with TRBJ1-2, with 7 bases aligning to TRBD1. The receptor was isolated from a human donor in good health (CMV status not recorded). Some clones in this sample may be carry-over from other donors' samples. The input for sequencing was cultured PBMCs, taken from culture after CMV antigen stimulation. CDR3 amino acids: CASTTGTDYGYTF. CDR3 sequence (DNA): TGTGCCAGCACCACTGGGACAGACTATGGCTACACCTTC.